One sample yielded the 20 T cell receptor beta chains listed below, sequenced in a study of blood T cell repertoires in COVID-19. The assay was immunoSEQ multiplex PCR, and TCRdb's table has in-frame clones only and misses some. The sample carries about 160,000 clones, approximately 87% recorded once. Sequences were obtained from peripheral blood. All receptors derive from a woman aged 70 to 79 with COVID-19, enrolled during active disease.

V and J are TRBV29-1 and TRBJ1-5; D unclear. Trimming cost V 3 bases and J 5 bases, with 8 bases left between them. The germline gives CDR1 SQVTM, CDR2 ANQGSEA. The CDR3 totals 12 residues. CDR3 protein: CSVESHDQPQHF. The CDR3 DNA sequence: TGCAGCGTTGAGAGTCATGATCAGCCCCAGCATTTT.

The genes are TRBV19 and TRBJ1-3; tentatively, D is TRBD1 (6 bases). Germline V gene data show CDR1 as LNHDA and CDR2 as SQIVND (reference sequence). This CDR3 spans 15 amino acids. The V gene lost 6 bases and the J gene lost 0 bases, with 12 bases spanning the gap. The CDR3 DNA follows: TGTGCCAGTAGACGACAGGAATTCTCTGGAAACACCATATATTTT. Translating gives CASRRQEFSGNTIYF.

The chain joins TRBV9 to TRBJ2-7; 8 bases are a match to TRBD1. CDR3 length: 16 residues. CDR1 is SGDLS and CDR2 is YYNGEE in the germline V gene. V was clipped by 0 bases and J by 2 bases; unmatched bases: 7. The CDR3 sequence is CASSVEDREFPYEQYF. In nucleotides, the CDR3 is TGTGCCAGCAGCGTAGAGGACAGGGAGTTTCCCTACGAGCAGTACTTC.

This rearrangement joins TRBV7-2 to TRBJ2-5; perhaps TRBD2 as D (7 bases). Germline CDR1 and CDR2: SGHTA and FQGNSA. V lost 7 bases, J lost 2 bases, and 17 bases lay in between. The CDR3 consists of 15 residues. The CDR3 DNA sequence: TGTGCCAGCACCTTGTGGCGGGGGCCACAAGAGACCCAGTACTTC. Translated: CASTLWRGPQETQYF.

The chain links TRBV6-5 to TRBJ2-1, with D perhaps TRBD2 (5 bases). Trimming took 6 bases from V and 2 from J, leaving 8 bases between them. The CDR3 loop spans 13 amino acids. Germline-derived CDR1 and CDR2 are MNHEY and SVGAGI. The CDR3 DNA follows: TGTGCCAGCAGGACTACGGCCTACAATGAGCAGTTCTTC. The encoded protein is CASRTTAYNEQFF.

This chain joins TRBV7-2 and TRBJ1-2, with D maybe TRBD1 (6 bases). This CDR3 region has 12 residues. CDR1 and CDR2 (germline): SGHTA, FQGNSA. V lost 5 bases and J 5 bases, leaving 9 bases between the germline ends. CDR3 in DNA: TGTGCCAGCAGCGTGGACAGATATGGCTACACCTTC. Its protein is CASSVDRYGYTF. The full variable domain, its missing parts supplied by reference TRBV7-2 and TRBJ1-2, is GAGVSQSPSNKVTEKGKDVELRCDPISGHTALYWYRQSLGQGLEFLIYFQGNSAPDKSGLPSDRFSAERTGGSVSTLTIQRTQQEDSAVYLCASSVDRYGYTFGSGTRLTVV.

CDR3 protein: CASSSLGKAISQPQHF. The CDR3 nucleotides are TGTGCCAGCAGTTCACTAGGCAAAGCCATCAGTCAGCCCCAGCATTTT. The V and J genes are TRBV6-2 or TRBV6-3 and TRBJ1-5; D is unclear. This CDR3 region has 16 residues. Germline CDR1 reads MNHEY; CDR2 reads SVGEGT. The V gene lost 4 bases and the J gene lost 6 bases, with 19 bases spanning the gap.

A single count supports this clone. The chain recombines TRBV6-5 with TRBJ1-4; possibly TRBD1 for D (6 bases). CDR1 and CDR2 from the germline V gene are MNHEY and SVGAGI. The V end lost 6 bases, the J end lost 8 bases, and 13 bases lay between the germline ends. This CDR3 spans 13 amino acids. The CDR3 loop is CASSGGGREKLFF. For the CDR3, the DNA is TGTGCCAGCAGCGGGGGCGGGAGGGAAAAACTGTTTTTT.

The rearrangement joins TRBV7-8 to TRBJ1-1; D ambiguous. CDR3 length: 15 residues. The ends were cut back, 1 base at V and 2 bases at J, with 11 bases in the middle. Germline lookup yields CDR1 SGHVS and CDR2 FQNEAQ. Written as DNA, the CDR3 is TGTGCCAGCAGCTTAGTTCTTACAGACAACACTGAAGCTTTCTTT. Amino acid sequence: CASSLVLTDNTEAFF. The full variable domain, with the rest looked up from reference TRBV7-8 and TRBJ1-1, is GAGVSQSPRYKVAKRGQDVALRCDPISGHVSLFWYQQALGQGPEFLTYFQNEAQLDKSGLPSDRFFAERPEGSVSTLKIQRTQQEDSAVYLCASSLVLTDNTEAFFGQGTRLTVV.

This chain links TRBV28 with TRBJ1-4; maybe TRBD1 (5 bases). The CDR3 consists of 12 residues. CDR1 is MDHEN, CDR2 SYDVKM, per germline. V was clipped by 6 bases and J by 7 bases, with 9 bases between them. The CDR3 spells CASRAGVEKLFF. CDR3 DNA: TGTGCCAGCAGGGCGGGGGTTGAAAAACTGTTTTTT.

This chain uses TRBV5-1 with TRBJ1-3; 9 nucleotides line up with TRBD1. V was pared by 4 bases and J by 3 bases, with 5 bases of the junction left unmatched. The germline gives CDR1 SGHRS, CDR2 YFSETQ. The CDR3 sequence is 15 residues long. Written as DNA, the CDR3 is TGCGCCAGCAGCCCCCGGACAGGGGATGGAAACACCATATATTTT. It yields the protein CASSPRTGDGNTIYF.

This clone has a handful of counts. CDR3 bases: TGCGCCAGCGGCGGACAGGTGGGCACTGAAGCTTTCTTT. It codes for CASGGQVGTEAFF. The chain links TRBV5-1 to TRBJ1-1, with 7 bases lining up with TRBD1. This CDR3 is built from 13 residues. Germline CDR1 and CDR2: SGHRS and YFSETQ. Germline trimming cut 7 bases from V and 4 bases from J; bases unmatched to any gene: 7.

The chain combines TRBV7-2 with TRBJ2-5; 7 bases line up with TRBD2. This CDR3 comprises 14 residues. Germline V gene lookup returns CDR1 SGHTA and CDR2 FQGNSA. V lost 5 bases and J lost 0; bases outside the gene matches: 3. CDR3 sequence (DNA): TGTGCCAGCAGCCGGGGGGTGCACCAAGAGACCCAGTACTTC. Its protein is CASSRGVHQETQYF.

CDR3 nucleotide sequence: TGTGCCAGCAGCTTGGGTAGCGCATACAGCTCTGGAAACACCATATATTTT. This codes for CASSLGSAYSSGNTIYF. The gene calls are TRBV5-5 and TRBJ1-3; no firm D call. The CDR3 contains 17 residues. V lost 0 bases and J lost 0, with 13 bases in between. Germline V CDR1 and CDR2: SGHKS, YYEKEE (reference sequence). The full variable domain, with the rest looked up from reference TRBV5-5 and TRBJ1-3, is DAGVTQSPTHLIKTRGQQVTLRCSPISGHKSVSWYQQVLGQGPQFIFQYYEKEERGRGNFPDRFSARQFPNYSSELNVNALLLGDSALYLCASSLGSAYSSGNTIYFGEGSWLTVV.

The V call is TRBV2, the J call TRBJ2-3, with 9 bases matching TRBD2. The CDR3 consists of 15 residues. V gave up 6 bases and J gave up 4 bases; unmatched junction bases: 8. Germline values: CDR1 SNHLY, CDR2 FYNNEI. As DNA, the CDR3 is TGTGCCAGCAGGAGGGGCGGGGGGGCCGCAGATACGCAGTATTTT. It is translated as CASRRGGGAADTQYF. Variable domain in full (rest from reference TRBV2 and TRBJ2-3): EPEVTQTPSHQVTQMGQEVILRCVPISNHLYFYWYRQILGQKVEFLVSFYNNEISEKSEIFDDQFSVERPDGSNFTLKIRSTKLEDSAMYFCASRRGGGAADTQYFGPGTRLTVL.

The J gene is TRBJ1-3, the V gene TRBV7-2, with D possibly matching TRBD1 (6 bases). The CDR3 is made up of 16 amino acids. The V gene lost 4 bases and the J gene lost 2 bases, with 15 bases spanning the gap. Per germline, CDR1 SGHTA and CDR2 FQGNSA. CDR3 sequence: CASSWTEGVAGNTIYF. The CDR3 nucleotides are TGTGCCAGCAGCTGGACCGAGGGGGTCGCTGGAAACACCATATATTTT.

The rearrangement uses TRBV6-4 and TRBJ1-2; 9 nucleotides line up with TRBD1. Germline loops: CDR1 MRHNA, CDR2 SNTAGT. The CDR3 extends over 14 amino acids. J was trimmed by 8 bases and V by 6 bases; bases with no gene match: 10. The CDR3 protein is CASRMGQGDYGYTF. CDR3 bases: TGTGCCAGCAGAATGGGACAGGGTGATTACGGCTACACCTTC.

The chain recombines TRBV5-1 with TRBJ2-2; 9 bases align to TRBD2. With 4 bases clipped from V and 3 bases from J, the junction kept 4 bases outside the gene matches. The CDR3 has 15 amino acids. CDR1 and CDR2 from the germline V gene are SGHRS and YFSETQ. In DNA, the CDR3 is TGCGCCAGCAGCCCGCGGGGGGGCGACACCGGGGAGCTGTTTTTT. Residues: CASSPRGGDTGELFF.

The gene calls are TRBV18 and TRBJ1-4, with a weak D call TRBD1 (5 bases). Germline CDR1 and CDR2: KGHSH and LQKENI. This CDR3 contains 14 residues. Trimming took 2 bases from V and 5 from J, leaving 9 bases between them. The CDR3, as DNA: TGTGCCAGCTCACCAGAGACAGAAAATGAAAAACTGTTTTTT. It is translated as CASSPETENEKLFF.

Notes on this clone: Within the sample, other DNA sequences also encode this same CDR3. The chain couples TRBV5-1 to TRBJ2-7, with 7 positions matching TRBD1. This CDR3 is built from 13 residues. CDR1 is SGHRS, CDR2 YFSETQ, per germline. The ends lost 4 bases at V and 3 bases at J; junction bases unmatched: 4. The DNA of the CDR3 is TGCGCCAGCAGCCCCGGGACAGTCTACGAGCAGTACTTC. This gives the protein CASSPGTVYEQYF.